The present entry profiles one TCR beta chain with its context. The antigen is undetermined. This record belongs to a study of shared clonotypes between healthy human individuals. Study details: Three plates each covered CD4 naive and memory; CD8 naive two, CD8 memory one.

Whole-study results and caveats: The study generally estimated greater richness for naive than memory subsets.

V lost 4 bases and J 7 bases, leaving 8 bases between the germline ends. The CDR3 extends over 12 amino acids. Per the germline V gene, CDR1 is MGHRA and CDR2 is YSYEKL. Naive CD8 cells, CD45RO-negative and positively selected for CCR7, excluded terminally differentiated effector memory CD45RA+ cells. In the authors' workflow: Filtering differed, since immunoSEQ gave only junction sequences and no quality scores. Profiled with immunoSEQ multiplex PCR; TCRdb holds only in-frame clones, not every one. V and J calls and clone size are those listed in that table; D and trimming were worked out from the DNA. The sample contains 500,000 to 700,000 clones, about 95% of which appear only once.

Sample: naive CD8+ T cells sorted from blood. This chain links TRBV4-1 with TRBJ2-1; a possible D gene is TRBD1 (6 bases). The receptor comes from a woman aged 25 to 45 in good health. CDR3: CASSLQGNEQFF. In DNA form, the CDR3 reads TGCGCCAGCAGCCTACAGGGAAATGAGCAGTTCTTC.